These T cell receptor beta chains were read from a single sample in a study of T-cell reconstitution after alpha-beta-depleted transplantation in children. TCRdb re-derived calls from the PCR reads in MiXCR, one entry per CDR3 protein. The data show hundreds of thousands of distinct CDR3 sequences, roughly 8.2% seen once. Sequenced here: peripheral blood, sampled 360 days after TCRalphabeta/CD19-depleted stem cell transplant. These receptors all stem from a female patient under 10 years old who had a stem cell transplant for Fanconi anemia, so the T cells may come from the graft donor. Both conserved end residues are part of each CDR3. A D gene is named only where the DNA matches it firmly. A clone size is listed for some rows: how often the clone was seen (once, few, many), or a class if it is expanded.

j_call d_call clone_size v_call cdr3_nt cdr3_aa
TRBJ1-1 TRBD1 many TRBV20-1 TGCAGTGCTAGAGTTCTAACAGGGGGCACTGAAGCTTTCTTT CSARVLTGGTEAFF
TRBJ2-1 NA many TRBV5-4 TGTGCCAGCAGCTTGGAGTCGCGCAATGAGCAGTTCTTC CASSLESRNEQFF
TRBJ2-3 NA many TRBV3-1 TGTGCCAGCAGCCAAGAGTCTACCCGTAGAGATACGCAGTATTTT CASSQESTRRDTQYF
TRBJ1-1 NA many TRBV20-1 TGCAGTGCTAGTCGCCTGGGTCGTGGGAACACTGAAGCTTTCTTT CSASRLGRGNTEAFF
TRBJ1-1 NA NA TRBV6-6 TGTGCCAGCATCTCGGGGGCACCCACTGAAGCTTTCTTT CASISGAPTEAFF
TRBJ1-2 TRBD1 few TRBV6-5 TGTGCCAGCAGCTACGCGACAGGGGGCAAGAAATATGGCTACACCTTC CASSYATGGKKYGYTF
TRBJ1-4 NA few TRBV7-8 TGTGCCAGCAGCTTAGCCCCCAGCCTGAATGAAAAACTGTTTTTT CASSLAPSLNEKLFF
TRBJ1-5 NA many TRBV18 TGTGCCAGCTCACCGAGCGACCGAAGCAATCAGCCCCAGCATTTT CASSPSDRSNQPQHF
TRBJ1-2 NA few TRBV20-1 TGCAGTGCCGACAAGAGACTAACCGAAAACTATGGCTACACCTTC CSADKRLTENYGYTF
TRBJ1-2 NA many TRBV28 TGTGCCAGCCGAAATGGCTACACCTTC CASRNGYTF
TRBJ1-1 NA NA TRBV7-2 TGTGCCAGCAGCTTAACAGGGTCGGCTTACACTGAAGCTTTCTTT CASSLTGSAYTEAFF
TRBJ1-6 NA many TRBV5-1 TGCGCCAGCAGCGACGTCATGACAGGCTATAATTCACCCCTCCACTTT CASSDVMTGYNSPLHF
TRBJ2-5 TRBD1 few TRBV14 TGTGCCAGCAGCCGTCGGGACAGGGGGGAAGAGACCCAGTACTTC CASSRRDRGEETQYF
TRBJ2-1 TRBD2 few TRBV7-9 TGTGCCAGCAGCCTGCGGACTAGCGGACACCCCTACAATGAGCAGTTCTTC CASSLRTSGHPYNEQFF
TRBJ1-1 NA few TRBV25-1 TGTGCCAGCCCCGGCTGTCGAGGGGGAGGGGGGAACACTGAAGCTTTCTTT CASPGCRGGGGNTEAFF
TRBJ2-7 TRBD2 few TRBV28 TGTGCCAGCAGTCCAGGAGGCGGGGGTCGACCGGAGCAGTACTTC CASSPGGGGRPEQYF
TRBJ2-7 TRBD2 many TRBV7-6 TGTGCCAGCAGCTGGACTAGCACATCCTACGAGCAGTACTTC CASSWTSTSYEQYF
TRBJ2-1 TRBD2 few TRBV4-1 TGCGCCAGCAGCCTCCAACCCGGGACTAGCGGGGGCTCCTACAATGAGCAGTTCTTC CASSLQPGTSGGSYNEQFF
TRBJ1-1 NA few TRBV12-5 TGTGCTAGTGAGTCCGAGGCGAGGAGTCCCAACTCTGAAGCTTTCTTT CASESEARSPNSEAFF
TRBJ2-3 NA many TRBV4-3 TGCGCCAGCAGCCAAGATCTTACCTCTAAGGATACGCAGTATTTT CASSQDLTSKDTQYF
TRBJ2-4 TRBD2 few TRBV7-2 TGTGCCAGCAGCACTTTGCTAGCGGGGGCCGTTACGTTCGACATAGCCAAAAACATTCAGTACTTC CASSTLLAGAVTFDIAKNIQYF
TRBJ1-6 TRBD1 many TRBV28 TGTGCCAGCAGTAGGACAGGGCGAATGAGAAGCTCCTATAATTCACCCCTCCACTTT CASSRTGRMRSSYNSPLHF
TRBJ2-7 NA few TRBV27 TGTGCCAGCAGCTCCCTTGTTGGGAACATCCTGGGTCTTGAGTACTTC CASSSLVGNILGLEYF
TRBJ2-7 TRBD2 NA TRBV6-2/TRBV6-3 TGTGCCAGCAGTTACTCGAAGACTAGCTTCTACGAGCAGTACTTC CASSYSKTSFYEQYF
TRBJ1-2 NA many TRBV25-1 TGTGCCAGCAGTGAATCCCCTGAGGGCGATGGCTACACCTTC CASSESPEGDGYTF
TRBJ2-7 TRBD1 many TRBV12-3/TRBV12-4 TGTGCCAGCAGCCCCCCCCGGGGACAGGGGTGGAACGAGCAGTACTTC CASSPPRGQGWNEQYF
TRBJ2-5 TRBD2 few TRBV19 TGTGCCAGTAGCGGGGGGACTAGCGGCAAAGAGACCCAGTACTTC CASSGGTSGKETQYF